This T cell receptor beta chain appears in the sequencing data of a study of blood T cell repertoires in COVID-19. Study overall: The United States, Italy and Spain were the sources of the acute and convalescent COVID-19 samples. The analysed material was cDNA or gDNA that came from T cells, B-cell-depleted T cells, or PBMCs.

Source study methods: The authors estimated nucleated cell counts from reference gene primer amplification. Assay: immunoSEQ multiplex PCR; the TCRdb copy retains only in-frame clones and omits some. Clone size and V and J calls were adopted from that table, with D and trimming inferred from the DNA. This table holds 120,000 or so clones, about nine tenths found once. CDR1 is LGHNA, CDR2 YNFKEQ, per germline. Trimming cost V 4 bases and J 0 bases; bases outside gene matches: 3. CDR3 size: 15 residues. This sequence was found in a man aged 50 to 59 with active COVID-19. The rearrangement links TRBV4-2 to TRBJ2-3; 8 bases are a match to TRBD1. Sample: peripheral blood. CDR3 nucleotides: TGTGCCAGCAGCCGACAGGGGATGAGCACAGATACGCAGTATTTT. Translated, it gives CASSRQGMSTDTQYF.